Shown below are 21 T cell receptor beta chains from a single sample sequenced in a study of blood T cell repertoires in COVID-19. The table came from immunoSEQ multiplex PCR; TCRdb's copy has only in-frame clones and leaves some out. This sample has about 190,000 clones, with around nine tenths found just once. Material: peripheral blood. These TCRs come from a man in his thirties or forties with acute or convalescent COVID-19.

The chain joins TRBV28 to TRBJ1-1; no definite D call. Germline lookup yields CDR1 MDHEN and CDR2 SYDVKM. V was trimmed by 2 bases and J by 6 bases, leaving 10 bases between them. The CDR3 spans 13 residues. The DNA of the CDR3 is TGTGCCAGCAGTTTAATTTTAGCTTCTGAAGCTTTCTTT. It codes for CASSLILASEAFF.

This chain links TRBV11-2 with TRBJ2-1; possibly TRBD1 for D (5 bases). V was trimmed by 6 bases and J by 9 bases, leaving 18 bases between them. CDR1 and CDR2 (germline): SGHAT, FQNNGV. The CDR3 totals 14 residues. CDR3 sequence reads: CASSPVQGLGEQFF. In DNA, the CDR3 is TGTGCCAGCAGTCCAGTCCAGGGTTTGGGTGAGCAGTTCTTC.

J is TRBJ1-2 and V is TRBV20-1; tentatively, D is TRBD1 (5 bases). CDR1 is DFQATT, CDR2 SNEGSKA, per germline (reference sequence). This CDR3 is 11 amino acids long. V was clipped by 6 bases and J by 6 bases, with 11 bases between them. CDR3 region: CSAAGRNGYTF. The CDR3 DNA sequence: TGCAGTGCAGCAGGGAGGAATGGCTACACCTTC.

The chain links TRBV4-1 to TRBJ1-5; D unclear. V dropped 1 base and J dropped 2 bases, with 15 bases sitting between them. CDR3 length: 17 amino acids. Germline V gene lookup returns CDR1 MGHRA and CDR2 YSYEKL. The DNA of the CDR3 is TGCGCCAGCAGCCAAGTAGTGATGGTTCGAGGCAATCAGCCCCAGCATTTT. Its translation is CASSQVVMVRGNQPQHF.

There are a few counts of this clone. This rearrangement joins TRBV11-2 to TRBJ2-1, with 7 bases that match TRBD1. The V gene end was trimmed by 5 bases and the J gene end by 16 bases; junction bases not matched to a gene: 11. The CDR3 is 12 amino acids. Germline V lookup: CDR1 SGHAT, CDR2 FQNNGV. Here the CDR3 DNA reads TGTGCCAGCAGCGCAGACAGGGATGTTTTATTCTTC. It is translated as CASSADRDVLFF.

V gene TRBV7-9 combines with J gene TRBJ1-1; no reliable D call. Trimming stripped 5 bases from V and 1 base from J, with 8 bases between. Per germline, CDR1 SEHNR and CDR2 FQNEAQ (reference sequence). CDR3 size: 13 residues. As DNA, the CDR3 is TGTGCCAGCAGCGCGGAGAGGAACACTGAAGCTTTCTTT. As protein: CASSAERNTEAFF.

This chain links TRBV6-5 with TRBJ2-3; tentatively, D is TRBD2 (6 bases). Germline CDR1 MNHEY, CDR2 SVGAGI. The V end lost 8 bases, the J end lost 4 bases, and 13 bases lay between the germline ends. CDR3 size: 13 residues. The CDR3 reads CASRRGGSDTQYF. For the CDR3, the DNA is TGTGCCAGCCGACGAGGAGGGTCAGATACGCAGTATTTT.

J is TRBJ2-2 and V is TRBV5-4, with D maybe TRBD2 (6 bases). The ends were cut back, 5 bases at V and 3 bases at J, with 17 bases in the middle. Germline loops: CDR1 SGHNT, CDR2 YYREEE (reference sequence). The CDR3 has 16 residues. CDR3 in DNA: TGTGCCAGCAGTCCTAAAACCGGGACTGACACCGGGGAGCTGTTTTTT. Amino acids: CASSPKTGTDTGELFF.

The chain carries TRBV7-2 and TRBJ2-3, with 10 bases lining up with TRBD2. The V gene's germline CDR1 is SGHTA and CDR2 FQGNSA. The CDR3 has 17 residues. With 5 bases clipped from V and 3 bases from J, the junction kept 11 bases outside the gene matches. The CDR3 spells CASSPPGASGRTDTQYF. In DNA form, the CDR3 reads TGTGCCAGCAGCCCACCCGGGGCTAGCGGGAGAACAGATACGCAGTATTTT.

The V and J genes are TRBV6-6 and TRBJ1-4, with TRBD1 matching over 7 bases. Trimming cost V 5 bases and J 5 bases; bases outside gene matches: 14. Looked up from germline, CDR1 is MNHNY and CDR2 is SVGAGI (reference sequence). CDR3 length: 17 amino acids. CDR3 sequence: CASSPFLRTGKNEKLFF. CDR3 bases: TGTGCCAGCAGTCCTTTTTTGAGGACAGGAAAAAATGAAAAACTGTTTTTT.

The V call is TRBV6-6, the J call TRBJ1-2; TRBD1 matches 8 bases. This CDR3 region has 15 residues. After removal of 0 bases from V and 8 bases from J, the junction contained 8 bases not matched to a gene. In germline, CDR1 is MNHNY, CDR2 SVGAGI (reference sequence). The CDR3 sequence: CASSYSAAGGGGYTF. CDR3 coding DNA: TGTGCCAGCAGTTACTCGGCGGCAGGGGGCGGCGGCTACACCTTC.

V usage is TRBV28 and J usage is TRBJ1-2; TRBD1 might be the D (5 bases). The germline CDR1 and CDR2 sequences are MDHEN and SYDVKM. The ends were cut back, 8 bases at V and 6 bases at J, with 13 bases in the middle. This CDR3 spans 12 amino acids. The CDR3 here is CASEVAGHGYTF. The CDR3 DNA sequence: TGTGCCAGCGAGGTGGCAGGGCATGGCTACACCTTC.

The chain uses TRBV18 and TRBJ1-4; the D is unclear. V was shortened by 3 bases and J by 6 bases, with 5 bases between the two germline ends. The CDR3 contains 12 residues. The V gene's germline CDR1 is KGHSH and CDR2 LQKENI. CDR3 coding DNA: TGTGCCAGCTCACCGGCGGATGAAAAACTGTTTTTT. Translating it yields CASSPADEKLFF.

The gene calls are TRBV4-2 and TRBJ2-2; no reliable D call. V was cut by 5 bases and J by 3 bases, with 13 bases left in between. The CDR3 sequence is 15 residues long. The germline V gene has CDR1 LGHNA and CDR2 YNFKEQ. CDR3 bases: TGTGCCAGCAGCGCGAAAGCTAAGTACACCGGGGAGCTGTTTTTT. Translation gives CASSAKAKYTGELFF.

The rearrangement links TRBV9 to TRBJ1-1; D not certain. Germline V CDR1 and CDR2: SGDLS, YYNGEE. CDR3 length: 15 residues. V was cut by 3 bases and J by 7 bases, with 19 bases left in between. This CDR3 reads CASSELRISAREAFF. The CDR3 nucleotides are TGTGCCAGCAGCGAACTGCGGATATCCGCCCGTGAAGCTTTCTTT.

The CDR3 loop reads CASRRDITGELFF. The CDR3 DNA reads as TGTGCCAGCAGACGGGACATCACCGGGGAGCTGTTTTTT. This chain joins TRBV11-3 and TRBJ2-2; tentatively, D is TRBD1 (6 bases). Trimming removed 6 bases from V and 4 bases from J, with 9 bases in between. Germline V CDR1 and CDR2: SGHNT, YENEEA. The CDR3 extends over 13 amino acids.

The chain is built from TRBV19 and TRBJ2-2; D is unclear. Trimming cost V 7 bases and J 0 bases, with 12 bases left between them. The CDR3 covers 15 residues. Germline CDR1 is LNHDA and CDR2 is SQIVND (reference sequence). As DNA, the CDR3 is TGTGCCAGTAAGCTTACGAATACGAACACCGGGGAGCTGTTTTTT. The encoded protein is CASKLTNTNTGELFF.

This clone was found once. The gene calls are TRBV11-2 and TRBJ2-1; TRBD1 matches 7 bases. CDR3 length: 18 residues. Looked up from germline, CDR1 is SGHAT and CDR2 is FQNNGV. J gave up 4 bases and V 2 bases, and 14 bases lay outside the gene matches. CDR3 bases: TGTGCCAGCAGCTTAAATATTGGGGACAGTACATCTTACAATGAGCAGTTCTTC. Protein sequence: CASSLNIGDSTSYNEQFF.

This sequence joins TRBV19 and TRBJ2-3; 11 bases are shared with TRBD2. V lost 2 bases and J lost 7; bases outside the gene matches: 8. Germline V gene lookup returns CDR1 LNHDA and CDR2 SQIVND (reference sequence). CDR3 length equals 16 residues. The CDR3 reads CASSILTSGSVNTQYF. The DNA of the CDR3 is TGTGCCAGTAGTATATTAACTAGCGGGAGCGTAAATACGCAGTATTTT.

The chain has TRBV2 and TRBJ2-1, with 7 bases aligning to TRBD2. Germline V gene lookup returns CDR1 SNHLY and CDR2 FYNNEI. V lost 3 bases to trimming and J lost 3 bases; unmatched junction nucleotides: 5. The CDR3 loop spans 15 amino acids. The CDR3 protein is CASSDGGGSYNEQFF. The DNA of the CDR3 is TGTGCCAGCAGTGATGGTGGCGGGAGCTACAATGAGCAGTTCTTC.

DNA for the CDR3: TGTGCCAGCAGCTTGGGGTTCTGGGCAAGGTTCGATGAGCAGTTCTTC. This encodes CASSLGFWARFDEQFF. The chain joins TRBV5-5 to TRBJ2-1; D remains ambiguous. CDR1 and CDR2 (germline): SGHKS, YYEKEE (reference sequence). The germline V and J ends were trimmed by 0 bases and 8 bases, with 18 bases remaining between them. The CDR3 spans 16 residues.